This T cell receptor (beta chain) was captured in a study of identical twins (dated by TCRdb to 2016 to 2017). A note on the overall study: The study deep-sequenced TCR alpha and beta repertoires from monozygotic twins, unrelated adults of various ages and cord blood to test whether fetal clonotypes persist. To rule out contamination, the twin experiments were replicated at different times with different library preparation protocols. The investigation overall reported the following: Compared with coincidental sharing between unrelated individuals, an excess of low generation-probability sequences was observed among out-of-frame TCR alpha sequences shared between twins. Out-of-frame TCR alpha sharing in monozygotic twins was systematically underestimated by recombination models, whereas sharing between unrelated individuals was in agreement with the recombination models. Because the same donors could not be followed over many years, the conclusions depended on cross-sectional statistical analysis. Fewer insertions were carried by abundant cord blood beta clonotypes; a weaker similar trend was observed in young adult naive repertoires, while no such trend was observed in memory repertoires. Invariant T cells such as MAIT and iNKT could partly confound zero-insertion analyses, though diverse VJ usage argued against this for most clonotypes. A weaker excess of twin sharing was found in beta out-of-frame sequences because the signal-to-noise ratio was lowered by fewer shared sequences.

On this clonotype itself: Which antigen it targets is not known. There are no base qualities to consult, and no much larger clone falls within one base.

Every donor was a healthy Caucasian. The twin cohort comprised three pairs of female monozygotic twins, all aged roughly 18 to 30 years. Positive isolation kits from Invitrogen were used to isolate the CD4+ and CD8+ T cell populations. The method was 5' RACE. Sequenced on an Illumina HiSeq 2000. Template switching introduced a universal primer binding site; the final cDNA contained a unique molecular identifier, enabling accurate counting of TCR cDNA molecules. First-strand cDNA for TCR alpha and beta chains was synthesized from specific primers in the conserved constant-segment region. To control for contamination, every cDNA library was double barcoded, receiving both a SMART-Mk sample barcode and Illumina barcodes. TruSeq adapter sequences and Illumina sample barcodes were added in two successive PCR steps. TCR alpha and beta cDNA libraries were sequenced on the Illumina HiSeq platform with custom primers. On the authors' methods: MiGEC processed the raw reads to extract unique molecular identifiers, while MiXCR was used to determine the CDR3 positions. Recombination models were inferred per individual with the repgenHMM and IGoR tools using an EM algorithm. Shared clonotypes were analyzed with the tcR package in R, and sharing was normalized by the product of cloneset sizes. To study raw recombination without the effects of thymic and clonal selection, out-of-frame nonproductive sequences were analyzed. TCRdb applied fastp at Q25 and MiXCR to the public reads, then kept only in-frame beta chains. Each CDR3 protein appears once, grouped with its most common genes and DNA. The V and J calls, along with clone size, are taken from TCRdb and not from the paper's own processing. The sample includes around 490,000 distinct CDR3 sequences, with under 25% observed a single time. The ten biggest clones cover around 0.47% of the sample.

The sample was also reused in another study, on yellow fever vaccine responses in identical twins. The second paper states: According to the authors, the vaccine-induced T cell response in identical twins seemed to be partly convergent and partly specific to each individual. In identical twins, the study followed T cell clones that responded to the vaccine with precision.

The sequence was collected from a young woman in good health. The sample was CD4+ T cells sorted from blood.

The CDR3: CASSSGGIRSGETQYF. In nucleotide form, the sequence is TGCGCCAGCAGTTCTGGGGGTATCCGCTCGGGGGAGACCCAGTACTTC. This chain joins TRBV5-1 to TRBJ2-5; the D segment may tentatively be TRBD1 or TRBD2, each giving 5 matched bases. Taken from cysteine to phenylalanine, the CDR3 has 16 residues. CDR3 DNA only is kept here, 48 bases in frame from base 1. CDR1 and CDR2 (SGHRS, YFSETQ) derive from the germline V gene. V gives up 5 bases and J gives up 5 bases, and the segment between their germline ends measures 22 bases.